The text below deals with one T cell receptor (beta chain). Assay used: immunoSEQ multiplex PCR; TCRdb lists only in-frame clones, some missing. The table shows under 35,000 clones, with around 87% occurring only once. The V end was cut by 4 bases, the J end by 3 bases, with 26 bases between. CDR3 length equals 18 residues. The germline gives CDR1 SGHRS, CDR2 YFSETQ. This entry is derived from a study of blood T cell repertoires in COVID-19. This sequence was found in a human donor in a cohort sampled during active COVID-19. The sequenced sample was peripheral blood. This chain connects TRBV5-1 to TRBJ2-7; D is perhaps TRBD1 (5 bases). The CDR3 DNA reads as TGCGCCAGCAGCGAAAGGGGCGCGAATGGTTTTTATTTCTACGAGCAGTACTTC. It yields the protein CASSERGANGFYFYEQYF.